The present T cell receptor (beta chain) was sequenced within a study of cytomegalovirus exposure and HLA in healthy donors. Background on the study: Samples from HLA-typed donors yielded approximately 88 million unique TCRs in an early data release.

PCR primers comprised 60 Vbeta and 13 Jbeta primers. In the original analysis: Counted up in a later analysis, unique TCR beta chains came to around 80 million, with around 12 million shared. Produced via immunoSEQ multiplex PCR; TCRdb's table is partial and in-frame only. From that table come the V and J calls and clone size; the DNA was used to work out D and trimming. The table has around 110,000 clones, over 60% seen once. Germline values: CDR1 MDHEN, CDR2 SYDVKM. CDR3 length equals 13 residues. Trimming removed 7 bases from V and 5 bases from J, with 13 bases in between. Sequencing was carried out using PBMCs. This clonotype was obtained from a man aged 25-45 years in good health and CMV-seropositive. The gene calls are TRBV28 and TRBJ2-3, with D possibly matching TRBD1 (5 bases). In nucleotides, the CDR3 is TGTGCCAGCACCTCAGGGCAGGAAGATACGCAGTATTTT. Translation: CASTSGQEDTQYF.